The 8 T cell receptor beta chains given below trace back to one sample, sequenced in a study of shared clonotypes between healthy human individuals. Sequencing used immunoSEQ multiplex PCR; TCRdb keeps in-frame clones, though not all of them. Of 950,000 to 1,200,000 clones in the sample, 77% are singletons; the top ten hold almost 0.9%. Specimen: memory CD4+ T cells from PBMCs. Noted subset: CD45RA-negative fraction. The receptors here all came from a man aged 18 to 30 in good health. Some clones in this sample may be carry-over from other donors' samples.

CDR3 sequence (DNA): TGTGCCAGCAGATGGGGGTATAGTACATTTGAGCAGTTCTTC. It translates to CASRWGYSTFEQFF. This chain connects TRBV28 to TRBJ2-1, with D perhaps TRBD1 or TRBD2 (5 bases each). This CDR3 contains 14 residues. With 6 bases removed from V and 9 bases from J, the gap between germline ends came to 18 bases. Germline CDR1 is MDHEN and CDR2 is SYDVKM.

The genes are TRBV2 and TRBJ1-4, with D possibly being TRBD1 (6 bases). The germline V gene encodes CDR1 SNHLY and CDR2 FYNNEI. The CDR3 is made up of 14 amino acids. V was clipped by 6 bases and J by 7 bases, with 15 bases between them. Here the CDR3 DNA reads TGTGCCAGCAGGGGGACCGTAGGGGGTGAAAAACTGTTTTTT. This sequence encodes CASRGTVGGEKLFF.

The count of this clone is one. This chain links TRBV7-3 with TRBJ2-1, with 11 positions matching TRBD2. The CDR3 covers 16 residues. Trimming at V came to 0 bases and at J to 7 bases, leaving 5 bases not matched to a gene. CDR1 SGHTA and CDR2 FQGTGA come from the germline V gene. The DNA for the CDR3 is TGTGCCAGCAGCTTAACCACTAGCGGGAGAGGGAATGAGCAGTTCTTC. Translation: CASSLTTSGRGNEQFF.

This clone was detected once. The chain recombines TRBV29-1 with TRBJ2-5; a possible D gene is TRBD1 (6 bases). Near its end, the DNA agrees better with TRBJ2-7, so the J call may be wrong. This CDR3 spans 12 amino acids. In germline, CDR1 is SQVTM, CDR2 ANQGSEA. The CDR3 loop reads CSVGRTDREQYF. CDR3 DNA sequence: TGCAGCGTGGGCAGGACAGACCGCGAGCAGTACTTC.

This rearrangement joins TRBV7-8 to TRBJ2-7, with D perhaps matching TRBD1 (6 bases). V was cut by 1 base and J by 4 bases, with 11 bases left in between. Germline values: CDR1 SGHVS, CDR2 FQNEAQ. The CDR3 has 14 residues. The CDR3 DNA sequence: TGTGCCAGCAGCTTAGGACAGGCGCTGTACGAGCAGTACTTC. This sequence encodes CASSLGQALYEQYF.

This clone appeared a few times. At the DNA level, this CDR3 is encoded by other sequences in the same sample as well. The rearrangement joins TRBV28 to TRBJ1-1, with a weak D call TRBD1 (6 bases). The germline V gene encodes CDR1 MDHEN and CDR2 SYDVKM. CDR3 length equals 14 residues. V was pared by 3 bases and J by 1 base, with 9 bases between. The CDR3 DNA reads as TGTGCCAGCAGTTTGGTACAGGGGAACACTGAAGCTTTCTTT. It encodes CASSLVQGNTEAFF. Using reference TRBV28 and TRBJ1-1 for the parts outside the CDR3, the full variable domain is DVKVTQSSRYLVKRTGEKVFLECVQDMDHENMFWYRQDPGLGLRLIYFSYDVKMKEKGDIPEGYSVSREKKERFSLILESASTNQTSMYLCASSLVQGNTEAFFGQGTRLTVV.

The CDR3, as DNA: TGTGCCACCAGCAGCGGGACAGGTCCCTATCAGCCCCAGCATTTT. Protein: CATSSGTGPYQPQHF. The V call is TRBV15, the J call TRBJ1-5, with 8 bases identical to TRBD1. Germline-derived CDR1 and CDR2 are LNHNV and YYDKDF (reference sequence). The CDR3 spans 15 residues. J gave up 5 bases and V 3 bases, and 6 bases lay outside the gene matches.

CDR3 protein: CASKPGTRRETQYF. The CDR3 DNA reads as TGTGCCAGCAAACCCGGGACTAGACGAGAGACCCAGTACTTC. The chain employs TRBV27 and TRBJ2-5; 8 nucleotides align to TRBD2. The J segment lost 4 bases and the V segment lost 7 bases, leaving 8 bases of the junction unmatched. This CDR3 has 14 amino acids. Looked up from germline, CDR1 is MNHEY and CDR2 is SMNVEV (reference sequence).